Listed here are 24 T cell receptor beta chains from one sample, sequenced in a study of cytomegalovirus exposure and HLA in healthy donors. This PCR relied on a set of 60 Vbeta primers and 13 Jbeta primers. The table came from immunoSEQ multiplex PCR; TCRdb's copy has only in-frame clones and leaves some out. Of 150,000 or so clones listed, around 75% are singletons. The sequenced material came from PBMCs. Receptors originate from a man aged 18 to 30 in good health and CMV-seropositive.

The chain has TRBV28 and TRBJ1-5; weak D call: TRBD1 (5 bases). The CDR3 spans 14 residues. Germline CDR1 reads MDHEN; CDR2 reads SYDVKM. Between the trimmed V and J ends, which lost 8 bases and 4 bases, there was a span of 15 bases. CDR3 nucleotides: TGTGCCAGCTCCCCTCCAGGGCGGAATCAGCCCCAGCATTTT. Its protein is CASSPPGRNQPQHF.

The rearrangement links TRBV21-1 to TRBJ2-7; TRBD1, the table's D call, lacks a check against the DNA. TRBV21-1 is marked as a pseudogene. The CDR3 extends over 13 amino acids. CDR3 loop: CASSNPGTYEQYF. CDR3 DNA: TGTGCCAGCAGCAACCCAGGTACCTACGAGCAGTACTTC.

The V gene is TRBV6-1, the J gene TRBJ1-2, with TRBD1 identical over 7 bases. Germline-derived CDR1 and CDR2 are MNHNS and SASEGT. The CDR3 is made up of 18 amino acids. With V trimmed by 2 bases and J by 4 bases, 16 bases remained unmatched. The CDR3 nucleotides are TGTGCCAGCAGTGAACAATCGGACAGGCCACCTTGGGGCTATGGCTACACCTTC. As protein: CASSEQSDRPPWGYGYTF.

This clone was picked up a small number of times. DNA of the CDR3: TGTGCCAGCAGTCACCAACAGGGGACGGTGGAGCAGTACTTC. Encoded protein: CASSHQQGTVEQYF. The chain is built from TRBV28 and TRBJ2-7; 7 nucleotides line up with TRBD1. Germline CDR1 and CDR2: MDHEN and SYDVKM. With 5 bases clipped from V and 7 bases from J, the junction kept 11 bases outside the gene matches. CDR3 length: 14 residues.

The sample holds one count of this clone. The CDR3 loop reads CASRQRQGQPQHF. The CDR3, as DNA: TGTGCCAGCAGACAAAGACAGGGGCAGCCCCAGCATTTT. The chain uses TRBV6-5 and TRBJ1-5; 8 nucleotides align to TRBD1. The CDR3 spans 13 residues. Per germline, CDR1 MNHEY and CDR2 SVGAGI. With 6 bases clipped from V and 7 bases from J, the junction kept 5 bases outside the gene matches.

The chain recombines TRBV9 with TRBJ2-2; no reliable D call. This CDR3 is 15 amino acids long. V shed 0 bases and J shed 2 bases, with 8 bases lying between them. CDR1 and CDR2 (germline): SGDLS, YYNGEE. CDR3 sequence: CASSVVGSNTGELFF. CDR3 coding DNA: TGTGCCAGCAGCGTAGTGGGCAGCAACACCGGGGAGCTGTTTTTT.

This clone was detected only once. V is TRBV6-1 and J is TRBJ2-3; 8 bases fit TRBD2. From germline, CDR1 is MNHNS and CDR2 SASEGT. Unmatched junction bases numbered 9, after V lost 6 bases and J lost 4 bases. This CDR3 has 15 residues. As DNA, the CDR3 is TGTGCCAGCAGCATAGCGGGGAACATTCCAGATACGCAGTATTTT. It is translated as CASSIAGNIPDTQYF.

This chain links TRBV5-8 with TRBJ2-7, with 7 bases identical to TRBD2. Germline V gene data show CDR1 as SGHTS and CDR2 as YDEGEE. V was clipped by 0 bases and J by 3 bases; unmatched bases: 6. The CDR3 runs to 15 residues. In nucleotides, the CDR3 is TGTGCCAGCAGCTTGGTCGGGACTAAAGGCTACGAGCAGTACTTC. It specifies CASSLVGTKGYEQYF.

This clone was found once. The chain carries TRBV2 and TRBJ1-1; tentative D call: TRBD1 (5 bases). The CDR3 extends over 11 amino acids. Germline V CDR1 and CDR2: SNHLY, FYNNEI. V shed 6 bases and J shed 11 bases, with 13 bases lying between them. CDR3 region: CASRVAGRAFF. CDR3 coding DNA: TGTGCCAGCAGGGTGGCGGGGCGGGCTTTCTTT.

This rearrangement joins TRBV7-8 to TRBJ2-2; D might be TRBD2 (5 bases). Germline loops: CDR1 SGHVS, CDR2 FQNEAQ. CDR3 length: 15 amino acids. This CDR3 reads CAERWLESNTGELFF. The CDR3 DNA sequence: TGTGCGGAGCGGTGGTTAGAGTCGAACACCGGGGAGCTGTTTTTT.

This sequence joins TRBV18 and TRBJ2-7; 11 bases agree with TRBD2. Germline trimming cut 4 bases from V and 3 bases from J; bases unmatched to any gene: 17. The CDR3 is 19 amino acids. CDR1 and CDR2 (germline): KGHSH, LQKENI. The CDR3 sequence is CASSLTTGHSGTSGYEQYF. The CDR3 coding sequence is TGTGCCAGCTCACTAACAACCGGGCACTCCGGGACTAGCGGCTACGAGCAGTACTTC.

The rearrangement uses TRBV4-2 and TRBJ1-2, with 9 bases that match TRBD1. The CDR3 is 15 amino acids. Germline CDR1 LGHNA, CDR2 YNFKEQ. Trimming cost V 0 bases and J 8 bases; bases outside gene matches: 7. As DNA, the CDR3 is TGTGCCAGCAGCCAAGAATGGACAGGGGTGGGAGGCTACACCTTC. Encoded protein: CASSQEWTGVGGYTF.

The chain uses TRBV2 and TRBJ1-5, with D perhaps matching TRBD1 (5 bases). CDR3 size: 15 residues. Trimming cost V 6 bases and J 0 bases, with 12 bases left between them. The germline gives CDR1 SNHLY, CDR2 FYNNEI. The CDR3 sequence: CASSLRVYSNQPQHF. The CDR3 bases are TGTGCCAGCAGCCTCAGGGTCTATAGCAATCAGCCCCAGCATTTT. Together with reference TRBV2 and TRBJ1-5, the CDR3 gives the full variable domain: EPEVTQTPSHQVTQMGQEVILRCVPISNHLYFYWYRQILGQKVEFLVSFYNNEISEKSEIFDDQFSVERPDGSNFTLKIRSTKLEDSAMYFCASSLRVYSNQPQHFGDGTRLSIL.

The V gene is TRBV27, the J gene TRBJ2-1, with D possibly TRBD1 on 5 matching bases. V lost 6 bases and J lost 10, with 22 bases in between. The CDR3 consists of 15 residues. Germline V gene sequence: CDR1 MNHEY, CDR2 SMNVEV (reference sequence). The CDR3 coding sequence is TGTGCCAGCAGCCGAAGTGACAGACCCTGGATGGAGCAGTTCTTC. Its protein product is CASSRSDRPWMEQFF.

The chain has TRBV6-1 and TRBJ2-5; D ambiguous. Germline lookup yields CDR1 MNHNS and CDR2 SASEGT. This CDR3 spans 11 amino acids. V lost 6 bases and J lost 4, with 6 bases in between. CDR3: CASRPRETQYF. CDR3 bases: TGTGCCAGCAGACCGCGAGAGACCCAGTACTTC.

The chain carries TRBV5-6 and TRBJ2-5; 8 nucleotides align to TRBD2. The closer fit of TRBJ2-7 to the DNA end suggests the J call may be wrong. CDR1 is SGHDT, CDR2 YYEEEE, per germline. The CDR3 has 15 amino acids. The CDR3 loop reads CASSQRGGASYEQYF. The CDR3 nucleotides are TGTGCCAGCTCCCAACGGGGGGGCGCGAGCTACGAGCAGTACTTC.

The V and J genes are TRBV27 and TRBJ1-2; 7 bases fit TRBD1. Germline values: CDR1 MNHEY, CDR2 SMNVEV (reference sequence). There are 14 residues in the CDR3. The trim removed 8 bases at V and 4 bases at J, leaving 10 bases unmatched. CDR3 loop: CASGGTEDPYGYTF. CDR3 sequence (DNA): TGTGCCAGCGGTGGGACAGAAGACCCCTATGGCTACACCTTC.

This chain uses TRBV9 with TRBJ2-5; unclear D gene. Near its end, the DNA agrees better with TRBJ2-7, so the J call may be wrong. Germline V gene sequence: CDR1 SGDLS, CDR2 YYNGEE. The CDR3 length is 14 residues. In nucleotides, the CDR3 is TGTGCCAGCAGCGTAGGAGGATCTCCCTACGAGCAGTACTTC. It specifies CASSVGGSPYEQYF.

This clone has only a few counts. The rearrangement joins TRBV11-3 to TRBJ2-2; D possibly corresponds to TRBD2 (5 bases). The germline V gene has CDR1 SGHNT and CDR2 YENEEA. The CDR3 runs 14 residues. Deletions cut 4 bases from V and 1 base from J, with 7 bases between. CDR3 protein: CASSWSGNTGELFF. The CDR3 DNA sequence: TGTGCCAGCAGCTGGAGCGGGAACACCGGGGAGCTGTTTTTT. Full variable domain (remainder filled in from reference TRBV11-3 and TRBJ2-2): EAGVVQSPRYKIIEKKQPVAFWCNPISGHNTLYWYLQNLGQGPELLIRYENEEAVDDSQLPKDRFSAERLKGVDSTLKIQPAELGDSAVYLCASSWSGNTGELFFGEGSRLTVL.

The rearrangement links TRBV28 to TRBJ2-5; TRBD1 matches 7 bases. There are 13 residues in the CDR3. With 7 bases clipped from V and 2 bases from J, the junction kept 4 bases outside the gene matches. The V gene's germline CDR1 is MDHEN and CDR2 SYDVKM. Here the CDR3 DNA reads TGTGCCAGCATTGGGACAGCTCAAGAGACCCAGTACTTC. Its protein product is CASIGTAQETQYF.

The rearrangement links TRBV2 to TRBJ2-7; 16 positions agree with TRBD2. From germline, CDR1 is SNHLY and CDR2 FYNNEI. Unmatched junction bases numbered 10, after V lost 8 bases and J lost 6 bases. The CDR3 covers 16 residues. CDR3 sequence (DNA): TGTGCCAGCGGATTAGGGACTAGCGGGAGGGCAGGCGAGCAGTACTTC. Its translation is CASGLGTSGRAGEQYF.

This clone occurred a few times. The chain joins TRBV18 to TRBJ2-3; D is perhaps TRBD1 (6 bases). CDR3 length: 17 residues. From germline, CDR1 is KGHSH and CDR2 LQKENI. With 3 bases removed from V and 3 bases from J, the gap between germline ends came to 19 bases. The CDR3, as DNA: TGTGCCAGCTCACCTCCAACGACAGGCATATTGACAGATACGCAGTATTTT. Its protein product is CASSPPTTGILTDTQYF.

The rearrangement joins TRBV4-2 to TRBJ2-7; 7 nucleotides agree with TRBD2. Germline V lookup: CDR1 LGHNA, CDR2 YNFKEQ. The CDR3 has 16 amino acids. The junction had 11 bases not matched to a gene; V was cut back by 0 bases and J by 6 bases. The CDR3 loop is CASSQDSRGGRGEQYF. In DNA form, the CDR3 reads TGTGCCAGCAGCCAAGATTCTCGGGGCGGGAGAGGCGAGCAGTACTTC.

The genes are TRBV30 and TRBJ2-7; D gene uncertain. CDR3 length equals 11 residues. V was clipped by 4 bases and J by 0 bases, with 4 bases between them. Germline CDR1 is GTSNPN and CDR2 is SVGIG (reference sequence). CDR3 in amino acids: CAWTDSYEQYF. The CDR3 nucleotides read TGTGCCTGGACAGACTCCTACGAGCAGTACTTC.